One sample yielded the 16 T cell receptor beta chains listed below, sequenced in a study of radiotherapy plus CTLA-4 blockade in lung cancer. Measured with immunoSEQ multiplex PCR; TCRdb has only the in-frame clones, and not every one. Of more than 40,000 clones listed, 80% to 85% were seen once; the top ten hold about 3.6%. Sequenced material: peripheral blood, taken from a patient treated with radiotherapy plus ipilimumab. Source of these receptors: a human donor with non-small cell lung cancer who had stable disease on radiotherapy plus ipilimumab.

The chain combines TRBV4-1 with TRBJ1-4; 10 bases agree with TRBD1. V was clipped by 3 bases and J by 5 bases; unmatched bases: 9. CDR3 length: 17 residues. Germline CDR1 and CDR2: MGHRA and YSYEKL. CDR3 amino acids: CASSQPRRGQGNEKLFF. In DNA, the CDR3 is TGCGCCAGCAGCCAGCCCCGGCGGGGACAGGGGAATGAAAAACTGTTTTTT.

The rearrangement links TRBV7-2 to TRBJ1-2; D uncertain. Germline V lookup: CDR1 SGHTA, CDR2 FQGNSA. The CDR3 runs to 15 residues. V was shortened by 4 bases and J by 8 bases, with 20 bases between the two germline ends. CDR3 nucleotides: TGTGCCAGCAGCTCGGAGGGCAGCCCCTATCGGGGCTACACCTTC. Translated, it gives CASSSEGSPYRGYTF.

The V gene is TRBV2, the J gene TRBJ1-5, with D perhaps matching TRBD1 (5 bases). The V and J ends lost 6 bases and 0 bases respectively, with 21 bases between them. The CDR3 has 18 residues. Germline V gives CDR1 SNHLY, CDR2 FYNNEI. In nucleotides, the CDR3 is TGTGCCAGCAGGGCGATGGTGGGGGGGAGATATAGCAATCAGCCCCAGCATTTT. Translated: CASRAMVGGRYSNQPQHF. Drawing the rest from reference TRBV2 and TRBJ1-5, the complete variable domain is EPEVTQTPSHQVTQMGQEVILRCVPISNHLYFYWYRQILGQKVEFLVSFYNNEISEKSEIFDDQFSVERPDGSNFTLKIRSTKLEDSAMYFCASRAMVGGRYSNQPQHFGDGTRLSIL.

The V call is TRBV5-1, the J call TRBJ2-5; 9 bases match TRBD1. The CDR3 spans 16 residues. Germline assignment: CDR1 SGHRS and CDR2 YFSETQ. Germline trimming cut 2 bases from V and 2 bases from J; bases unmatched to any gene: 7. The CDR3 DNA sequence: TGCGCCAGCAGCTTAGGGACAGGGTATAAACAAGAGACCCAGTACTTC. This encodes CASSLGTGYKQETQYF.

This clone was picked up a small number of times. The chain links TRBV29-1 to TRBJ1-1, with D possibly being TRBD1 (5 bases). Trimming took 4 bases from V and 6 from J, leaving 6 bases between them. This CDR3 is built from 10 residues. Germline assignment: CDR1 SQVTM and CDR2 ANQGSEA. CDR3 in DNA: TGCAGCGTTGGGACATCTGAAGCTTTCTTT. Its protein product is CSVGTSEAFF.

This rearrangement joins TRBV15 to TRBJ2-6; the D is unclear. CDR3 length: 17 amino acids. The germline V gene has CDR1 LNHNV and CDR2 YYDKDF (reference sequence). In nucleotides, the CDR3 is TGTAACTCCCCCCTGTGTAACTCCCACTCTGGGGCCAACGTCCTGACTTTC. Its protein product is CNSPLCNSHSGANVLTF.

This sequence joins TRBV25-1 and TRBJ2-5, with 8 positions matching TRBD1. Germline V gene sequence: CDR1 MGHDK, CDR2 SYGVNS. The trim removed 5 bases at V and 5 bases at J, leaving 10 bases unmatched. The length of the CDR3 is 15 residues. CDR3 DNA: TGTGCCAGCAGTTCTATGGACAGGGCCCACGAGACCCAGTACTTC. Translating it yields CASSSMDRAHETQYF.

The chain couples TRBV2 to TRBJ1-2; 9 bases align to TRBD1. The germline V gene encodes CDR1 SNHLY and CDR2 FYNNEI. The CDR3 loop spans 14 amino acids. The V segment lost 6 bases and the J segment 7 bases; nucleotides outside the gene matches: 9. The CDR3 DNA is TGTGCCAGCAGATGGAAGGGACAGGGAGTTGGCTACACCTTC. Protein product: CASRWKGQGVGYTF.

The chain couples TRBV7-9 to TRBJ2-2, with D maybe TRBD1 (6 bases). Germline values: CDR1 SEHNR, CDR2 FQNEAQ (reference sequence). Trimming removed 8 bases at V and 6 bases at J, with 13 bases between. The CDR3 length is 13 residues. The CDR3 DNA is TGTGCCAGCCCCAGGGGACCCTCCGGGGAGCTGTTTTTT. Its translation: CASPRGPSGELFF. Full variable domain (missing parts from reference TRBV7-9 and TRBJ2-2): DTGVSQNPRHKITKRGQNVTFRCDPISEHNRLYWYRQTLGQGPEFLTYFQNEAQLEKSRLLSDRFSAERPKGSFSTLEIQRTEQGDSAMYLCASPRGPSGELFFGEGSRLTVL.

The chain employs TRBV7-2 and TRBJ2-1; 13 bases agree with TRBD2. This CDR3 region has 15 residues. J was trimmed by 8 bases and V by 5 bases; bases with no gene match: 6. CDR1 is SGHTA and CDR2 is FQGNSA in the germline V gene. For the CDR3, the DNA is TGTGCCAGCAGCCGTGGACTAGCGGGAGTCCATGAGCAGTTCTTC. Translating it yields CASSRGLAGVHEQFF. The full variable domain, with the rest looked up from reference TRBV7-2 and TRBJ2-1, is GAGVSQSPSNKVTEKGKDVELRCDPISGHTALYWYRQSLGQGLEFLIYFQGNSAPDKSGLPSDRFSAERTGGSVSTLTIQRTQQEDSAVYLCASSRGLAGVHEQFFGPGTRLTVL.

The V gene is TRBV19, the J gene TRBJ1-1; 8 bases line up with TRBD1. Germline-derived CDR1 and CDR2 are LNHDA and SQIVND (reference sequence). The CDR3 length is 14 residues. V gave up 6 bases and J gave up 5 bases; unmatched junction bases: 8. The CDR3 loop reads CASSRPGTGTEAFF. CDR3 coding DNA: TGTGCCAGTAGCCGGCCCGGGACAGGTACTGAAGCTTTCTTT.

This clone was detected only a few times. CDR3 nucleotide sequence: TGTGCCAGCAGTGTTAGGTCAGGGCAACAGGAGACCCAGTACTTC. Protein product: CASSVRSGQQETQYF. The chain employs TRBV2 and TRBJ2-5, with a tentative D call TRBD1 (5 bases). The CDR3 length is 15 residues. The ends were cut back, 4 bases at V and 5 bases at J, with 17 bases in the middle. CDR1 and CDR2 from the germline V gene are SNHLY and FYNNEI.

This clone was picked up a small number of times. This chain uses TRBV11-3 with TRBJ2-2; a possible D gene is TRBD2 (7 bases). The CDR3 contains 17 residues. Germline V gives CDR1 SGHNT, CDR2 YENEEA. The V end was cut by 1 base, the J end by 2 bases, with 14 bases between. The CDR3 spells CASSLGRGQSNTGELFF. The CDR3 DNA reads TGTGCCAGCAGCTTAGGGCGGGGGCAGTCTAACACCGGGGAGCTGTTTTTT. The variable domain in full, with the rest retrieved from reference TRBV11-3 and TRBJ2-2, is EAGVVQSPRYKIIEKKQPVAFWCNPISGHNTLYWYLQNLGQGPELLIRYENEEAVDDSQLPKDRFSAERLKGVDSTLKIQPAELGDSAVYLCASSLGRGQSNTGELFFGEGSRLTVL.

V gene TRBV6-5 combines with J gene TRBJ1-1, with 8 positions matching TRBD1. This CDR3 contains 15 residues. V lost 6 bases and J lost 4; bases outside the gene matches: 10. The germline V gene has CDR1 MNHEY and CDR2 SVGAGI. The CDR3 loop is CASRGQGAGSTEAFF. The DNA of the CDR3 is TGTGCCAGCAGGGGGCAGGGGGCTGGTAGCACTGAAGCTTTCTTT.

This clone was seen only once. This chain connects TRBV5-4 to TRBJ1-2; D remains ambiguous. This CDR3 is 13 amino acids long. Germline lookup yields CDR1 SGHNT and CDR2 YYREEE (reference sequence). V dropped 5 bases and J dropped 7 bases, with 15 bases sitting between them. The CDR3 sequence: CASRPYEEAGYTF. The CDR3 region has the DNA TGTGCCAGCAGGCCATATGAGGAAGCTGGCTACACCTTC.

This clone was counted between two and nine times. The chain joins TRBV6-1 to TRBJ2-5; the match to TRBD2 covers 11 bases. CDR1 is MNHNS, CDR2 SASEGT, per germline. The CDR3 loop spans 13 amino acids. V trimming: 8 bases; J trimming: 1 base; junction bases outside the gene matches: 0. The CDR3 coding sequence is TGTGCCAGCGGGACTAGCGGCCAAGAGACCCAGTACTTC. Its translation is CASGTSGQETQYF.